What follows describes a single TCR beta chain. Its matching antigen is unknown. Clones were read by immunoSEQ multiplex PCR, and TCRdb kept only the in-frame ones, dropping some. The sample consists of about 100,000 clones, 84% of them appearing once. This entry belongs to a study of T cell responses to AZD1222 COVID-19 vaccine. This CDR3 has 13 residues. V lost 2 bases and J lost 4, with 9 bases in between. CDR1 is GTSNPN, CDR2 SVGIG, per germline (reference sequence). The study's findings and limits: It was only six AZD1222 recipients who were seropositive at baseline. Reportedly, close to half of spike-specific TCRs are directed against unmutated variant regions. Scientists sampled the repertoires only once the peak T cell response had passed.

The specimen was peripheral blood, collected on day 0 of AZD1222 vaccination. The chain has TRBV30 and TRBJ1-3; weak D call: TRBD1 (5 bases). This receptor was obtained from an adult in good health. CDR3 nucleotide sequence: TGTGCCTGGAGTAAGGGGACCGGAAACACCATATATTTT. Protein sequence: CAWSKGTGNTIYF.